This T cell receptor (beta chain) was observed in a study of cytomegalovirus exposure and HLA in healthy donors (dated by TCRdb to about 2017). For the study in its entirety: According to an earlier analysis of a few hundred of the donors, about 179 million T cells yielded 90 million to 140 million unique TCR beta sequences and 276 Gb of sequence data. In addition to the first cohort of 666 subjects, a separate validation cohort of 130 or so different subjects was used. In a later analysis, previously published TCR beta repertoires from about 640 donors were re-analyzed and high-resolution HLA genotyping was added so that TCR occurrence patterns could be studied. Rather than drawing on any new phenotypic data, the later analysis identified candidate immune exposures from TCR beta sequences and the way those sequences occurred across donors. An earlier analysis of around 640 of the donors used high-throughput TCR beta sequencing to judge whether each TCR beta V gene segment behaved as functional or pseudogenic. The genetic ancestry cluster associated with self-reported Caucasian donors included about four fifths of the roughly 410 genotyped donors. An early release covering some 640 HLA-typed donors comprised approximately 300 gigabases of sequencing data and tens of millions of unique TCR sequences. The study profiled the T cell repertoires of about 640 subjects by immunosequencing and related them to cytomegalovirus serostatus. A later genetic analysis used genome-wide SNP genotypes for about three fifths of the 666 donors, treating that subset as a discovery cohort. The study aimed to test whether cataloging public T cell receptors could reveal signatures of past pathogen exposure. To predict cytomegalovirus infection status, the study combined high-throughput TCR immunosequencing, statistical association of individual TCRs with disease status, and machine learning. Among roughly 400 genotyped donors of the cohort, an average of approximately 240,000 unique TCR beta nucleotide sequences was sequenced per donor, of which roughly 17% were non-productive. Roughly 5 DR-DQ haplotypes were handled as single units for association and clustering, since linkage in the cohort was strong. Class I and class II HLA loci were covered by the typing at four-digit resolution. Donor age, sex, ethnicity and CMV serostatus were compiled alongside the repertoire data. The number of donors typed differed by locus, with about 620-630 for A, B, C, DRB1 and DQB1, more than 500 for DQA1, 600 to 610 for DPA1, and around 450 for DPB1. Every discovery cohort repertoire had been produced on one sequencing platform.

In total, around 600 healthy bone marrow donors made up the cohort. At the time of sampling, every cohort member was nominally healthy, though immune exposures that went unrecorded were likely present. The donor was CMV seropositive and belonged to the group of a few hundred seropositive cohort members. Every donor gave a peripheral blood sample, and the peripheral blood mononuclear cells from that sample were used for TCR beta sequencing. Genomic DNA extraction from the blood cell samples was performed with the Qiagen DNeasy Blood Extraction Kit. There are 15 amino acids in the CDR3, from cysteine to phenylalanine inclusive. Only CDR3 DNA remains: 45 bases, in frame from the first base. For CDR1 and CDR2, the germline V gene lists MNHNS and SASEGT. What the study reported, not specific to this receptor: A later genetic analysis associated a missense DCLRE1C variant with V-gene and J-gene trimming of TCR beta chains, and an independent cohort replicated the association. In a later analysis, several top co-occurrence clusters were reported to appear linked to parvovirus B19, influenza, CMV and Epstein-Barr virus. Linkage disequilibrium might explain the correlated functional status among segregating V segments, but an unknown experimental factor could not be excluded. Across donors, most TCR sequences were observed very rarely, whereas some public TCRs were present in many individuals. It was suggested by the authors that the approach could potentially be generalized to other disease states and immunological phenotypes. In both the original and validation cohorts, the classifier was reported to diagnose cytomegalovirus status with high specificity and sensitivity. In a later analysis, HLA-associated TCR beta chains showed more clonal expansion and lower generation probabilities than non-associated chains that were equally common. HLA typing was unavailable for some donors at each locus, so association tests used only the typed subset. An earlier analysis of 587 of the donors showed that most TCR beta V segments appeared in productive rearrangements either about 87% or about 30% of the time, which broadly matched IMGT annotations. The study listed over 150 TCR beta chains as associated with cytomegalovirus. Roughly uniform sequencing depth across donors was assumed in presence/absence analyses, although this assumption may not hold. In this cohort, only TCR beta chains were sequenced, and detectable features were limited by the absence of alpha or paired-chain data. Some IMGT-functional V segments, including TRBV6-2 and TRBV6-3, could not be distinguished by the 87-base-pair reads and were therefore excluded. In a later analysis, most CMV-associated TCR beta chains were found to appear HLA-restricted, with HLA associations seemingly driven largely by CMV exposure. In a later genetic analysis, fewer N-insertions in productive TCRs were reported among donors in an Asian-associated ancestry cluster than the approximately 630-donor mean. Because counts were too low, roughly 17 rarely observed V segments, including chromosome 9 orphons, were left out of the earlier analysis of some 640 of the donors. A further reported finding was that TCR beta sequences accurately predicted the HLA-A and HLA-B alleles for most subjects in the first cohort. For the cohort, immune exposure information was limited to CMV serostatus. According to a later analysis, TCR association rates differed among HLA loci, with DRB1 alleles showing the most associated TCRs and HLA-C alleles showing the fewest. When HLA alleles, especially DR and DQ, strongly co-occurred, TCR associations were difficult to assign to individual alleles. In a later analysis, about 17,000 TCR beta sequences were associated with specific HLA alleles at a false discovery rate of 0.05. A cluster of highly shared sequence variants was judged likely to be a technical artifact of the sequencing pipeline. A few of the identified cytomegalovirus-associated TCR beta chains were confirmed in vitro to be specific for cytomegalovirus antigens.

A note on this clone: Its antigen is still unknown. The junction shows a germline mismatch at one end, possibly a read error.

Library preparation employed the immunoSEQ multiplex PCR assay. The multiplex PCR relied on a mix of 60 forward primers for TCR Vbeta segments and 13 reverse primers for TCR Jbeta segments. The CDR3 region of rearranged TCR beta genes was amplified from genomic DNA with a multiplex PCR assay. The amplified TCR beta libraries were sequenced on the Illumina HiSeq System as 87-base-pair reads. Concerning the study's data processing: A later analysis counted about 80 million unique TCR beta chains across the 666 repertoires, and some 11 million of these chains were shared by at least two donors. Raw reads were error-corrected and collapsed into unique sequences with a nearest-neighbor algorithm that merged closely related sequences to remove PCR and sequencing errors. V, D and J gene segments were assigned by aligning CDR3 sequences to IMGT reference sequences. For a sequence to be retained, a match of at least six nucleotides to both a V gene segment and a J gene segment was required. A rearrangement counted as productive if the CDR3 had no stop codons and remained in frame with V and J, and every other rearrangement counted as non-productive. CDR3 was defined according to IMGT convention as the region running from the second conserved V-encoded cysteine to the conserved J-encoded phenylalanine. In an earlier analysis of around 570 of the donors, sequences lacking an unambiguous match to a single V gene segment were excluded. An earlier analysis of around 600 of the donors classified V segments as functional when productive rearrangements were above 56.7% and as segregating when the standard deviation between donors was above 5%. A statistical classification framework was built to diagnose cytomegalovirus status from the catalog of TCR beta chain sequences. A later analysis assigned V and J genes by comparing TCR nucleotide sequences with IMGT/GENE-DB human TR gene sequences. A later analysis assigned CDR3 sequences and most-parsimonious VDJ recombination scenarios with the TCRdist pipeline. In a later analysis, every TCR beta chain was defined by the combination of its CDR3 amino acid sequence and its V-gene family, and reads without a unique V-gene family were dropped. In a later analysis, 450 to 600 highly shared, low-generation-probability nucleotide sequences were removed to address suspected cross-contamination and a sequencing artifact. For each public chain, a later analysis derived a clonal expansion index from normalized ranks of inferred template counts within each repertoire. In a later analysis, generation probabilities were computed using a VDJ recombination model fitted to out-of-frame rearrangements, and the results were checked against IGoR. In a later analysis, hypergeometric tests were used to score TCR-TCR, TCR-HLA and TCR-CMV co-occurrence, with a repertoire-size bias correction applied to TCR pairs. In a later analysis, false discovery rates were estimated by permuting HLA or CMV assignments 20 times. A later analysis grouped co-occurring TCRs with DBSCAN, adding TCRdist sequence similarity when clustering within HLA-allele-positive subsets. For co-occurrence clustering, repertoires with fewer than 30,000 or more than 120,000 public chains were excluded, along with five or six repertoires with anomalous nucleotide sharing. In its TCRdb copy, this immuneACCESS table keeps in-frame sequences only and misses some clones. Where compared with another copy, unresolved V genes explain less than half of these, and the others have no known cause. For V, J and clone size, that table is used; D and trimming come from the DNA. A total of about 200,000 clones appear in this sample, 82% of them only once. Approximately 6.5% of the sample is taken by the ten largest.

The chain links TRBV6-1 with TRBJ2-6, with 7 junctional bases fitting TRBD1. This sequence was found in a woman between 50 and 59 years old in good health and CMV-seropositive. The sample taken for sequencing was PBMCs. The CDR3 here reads CASGTALSGANGLTF. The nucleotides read TGTGCCAGCGGGACAGCCCTCTCTGGGGCCAACGGCCTGACTTTC.